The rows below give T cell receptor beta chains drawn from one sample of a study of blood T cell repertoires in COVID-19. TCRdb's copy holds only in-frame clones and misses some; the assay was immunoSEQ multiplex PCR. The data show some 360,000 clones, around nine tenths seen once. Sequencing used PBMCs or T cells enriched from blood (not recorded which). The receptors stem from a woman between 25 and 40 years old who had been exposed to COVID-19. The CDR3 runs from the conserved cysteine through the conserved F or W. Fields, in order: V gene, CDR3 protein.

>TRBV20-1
CSASTVYTDTQYF
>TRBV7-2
CASSSWTSGNEQFF
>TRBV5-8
CASSPGLAGVETQYF
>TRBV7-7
CASSTTQGVRNQPQHF
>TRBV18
CASSPPRQGGTNEQFF
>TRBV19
CASSIGDYEYEQYF
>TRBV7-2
CASSSRVSKTEAFF
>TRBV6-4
CASSQAGGYQFF
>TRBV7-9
CASRPTSGIVETQYF
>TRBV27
CASGSAQVPGQVFYEQYF
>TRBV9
CASTSGVGYGYTF
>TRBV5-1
CASSLGPHNEKLFF
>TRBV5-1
CASSEQGNTIYF
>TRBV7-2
CASSLVGAGKNIQYF
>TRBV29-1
CSAGDRENTEAFF
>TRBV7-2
CASSLGQGDTDTQYF
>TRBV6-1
CASSEAGGLAGLYEQYF
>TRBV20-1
CSASRGSNEKLFF
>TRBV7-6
CASSLNRGNTIYF
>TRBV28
CANSLSPVTFSGANVLTF
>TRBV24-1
CATSDSFPGTANTGELFF
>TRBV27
CASSLGARGGRQPQHF
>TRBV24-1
CATSDVLRQGALGSYNEQFF
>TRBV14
CASSPRLAGRADTQYF
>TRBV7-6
CASSSRDSYTDTQYF
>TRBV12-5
CASRYGHGNFGGYTF
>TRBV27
CASSATAFWSPNEQYF
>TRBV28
CASATPSGTSANNEQFF
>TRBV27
CASTTGGNQPQHF